The source of this T cell receptor beta chain is a study of patients and donors after allogeneic stem cell transplantation. CDR1 is SGHDT, CDR2 YYEEEE, per germline. The CDR3 sequence is 14 residues long. J lost 14 bases, V lost 3 bases, and 12 bases had no gene match. TCRdb recomputed calls from the RT-PCR reads with MiXCR, one row per CDR3 protein. The repertoire consists of roughly 230,000 distinct CDR3 sequences, with roughly 13% occurring once and the leading ten covering more than 9%. The TCR sequence derives from a human donor who was either an allogeneic HSCT recipient or a stem cell or donor lymphocyte infusion donor (not recorded which). It is not recorded whose cells these are; they may come from a transplant donor. The rearrangement joins TRBV5-6 to TRBJ2-1; 9 bases line up with TRBD2. Source material: blood, either unsorted or a sorted T cell fraction (not recorded which). The CDR3 DNA is TGTGCCAGCAGCTCCGGGACTAGCCTAATGGGGGAGTTCTTC. This gives the protein CASSSGTSLMGEFF.